This TCR beta chain originates from a study of cytomegalovirus exposure and HLA in healthy donors. Study background: Within an early data release were about 85 million unique TCRs drawn from HLA-typed donors.

V lost 3 bases and J lost 3; bases outside the gene matches: 5. This CDR3 region has 14 residues. Germline CDR1 and CDR2: LGHNA and YNFKEQ. PCR involved 60 Vbeta and 13 Jbeta primers. Data came from immunoSEQ multiplex PCR; TCRdb stores just in-frame clones and leaves some out. The table has approximately 120,000 clones, around 73% seen once; the top ten hold approximately 8%. Notes on the study in general: The study put under 200 TCR beta chains on its list as cytomegalovirus-associated. The majority of TCR sequences were rare, yet some public TCRs appeared in many donors.

This clone was seen a few times. Its antigen is currently unknown. This receptor was obtained from a man aged 35 to 55 in good health and CMV-seronegative. The material sequenced was PBMCs. The chain links TRBV4-2 to TRBJ2-7, with TRBD1 matching over 7 bases. CDR3 sequence (DNA): TGTGCCAGCAGCCACTCGACAGGGCTCTACGAGCAGTACTTC. Translation gives CASSHSTGLYEQYF.